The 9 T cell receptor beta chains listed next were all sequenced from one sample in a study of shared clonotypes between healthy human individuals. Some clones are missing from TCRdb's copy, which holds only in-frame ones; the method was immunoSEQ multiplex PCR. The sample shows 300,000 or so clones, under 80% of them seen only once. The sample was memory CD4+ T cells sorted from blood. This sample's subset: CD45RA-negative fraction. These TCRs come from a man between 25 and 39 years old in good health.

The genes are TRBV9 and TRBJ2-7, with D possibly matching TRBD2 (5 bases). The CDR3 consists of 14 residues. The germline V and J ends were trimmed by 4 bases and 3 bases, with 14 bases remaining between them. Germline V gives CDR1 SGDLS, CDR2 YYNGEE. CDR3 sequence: CASSKRSEGYEQYF. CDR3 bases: TGTGCCAGCAGCAAACGGTCTGAGGGCTACGAGCAGTACTTC.

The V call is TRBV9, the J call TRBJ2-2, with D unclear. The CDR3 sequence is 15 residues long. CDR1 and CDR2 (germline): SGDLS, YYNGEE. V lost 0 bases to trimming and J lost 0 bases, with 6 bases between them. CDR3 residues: CASSVAPSNTGELFF. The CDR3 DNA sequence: TGTGCCAGCAGCGTAGCTCCCTCGAACACCGGGGAGCTGTTTTTT.

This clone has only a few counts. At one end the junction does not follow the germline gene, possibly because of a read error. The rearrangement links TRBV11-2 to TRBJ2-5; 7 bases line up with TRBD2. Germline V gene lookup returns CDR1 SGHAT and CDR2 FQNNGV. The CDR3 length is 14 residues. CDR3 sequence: CASSLDSGGVTKYF. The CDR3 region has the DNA TGTGCCAGCAGCTTAGATAGTGGGGGGGTGACCAAGTACTTC.

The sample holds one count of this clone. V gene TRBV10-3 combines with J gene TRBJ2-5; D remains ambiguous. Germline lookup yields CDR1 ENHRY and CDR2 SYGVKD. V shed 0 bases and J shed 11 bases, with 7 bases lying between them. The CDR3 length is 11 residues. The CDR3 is CAISESGPQYF. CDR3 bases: TGTGCCATCAGTGAGTCGGGTCCACAGTACTTC.

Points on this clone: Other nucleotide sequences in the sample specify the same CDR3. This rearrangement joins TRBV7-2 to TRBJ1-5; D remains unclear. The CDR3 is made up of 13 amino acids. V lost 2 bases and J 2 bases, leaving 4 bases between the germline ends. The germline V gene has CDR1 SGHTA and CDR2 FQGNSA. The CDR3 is CASSLSGNQPQHF. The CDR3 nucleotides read TGTGCCAGCAGCTTATCGGGCAATCAGCCCCAGCATTTT.

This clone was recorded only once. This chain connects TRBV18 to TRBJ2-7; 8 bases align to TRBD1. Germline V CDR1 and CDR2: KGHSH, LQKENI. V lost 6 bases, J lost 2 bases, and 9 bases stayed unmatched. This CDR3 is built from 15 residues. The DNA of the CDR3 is TGTGCCAGCTCGGCGGCGGACAGGGATACCTACGAGCAGTACTTC. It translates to CASSAADRDTYEQYF.

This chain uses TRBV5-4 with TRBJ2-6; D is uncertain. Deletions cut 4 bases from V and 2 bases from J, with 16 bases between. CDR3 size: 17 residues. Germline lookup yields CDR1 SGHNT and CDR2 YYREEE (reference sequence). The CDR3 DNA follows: TGTGCCAGCAGCCACCCCCACACGACAACTGGGGCCAACGTCCTGACTTTC. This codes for CASSHPHTTTGANVLTF.

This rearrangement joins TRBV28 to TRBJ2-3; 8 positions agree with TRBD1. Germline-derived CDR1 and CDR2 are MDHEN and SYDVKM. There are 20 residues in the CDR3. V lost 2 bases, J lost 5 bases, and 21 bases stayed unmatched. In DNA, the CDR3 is TGTGCCAGCAGTTTACAGGGGCAGGGGGCGGTTTTGGAAATTCGAGATACGCAGTATTTT. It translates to CASSLQGQGAVLEIRDTQYF. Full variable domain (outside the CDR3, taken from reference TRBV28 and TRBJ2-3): DVKVTQSSRYLVKRTGEKVFLECVQDMDHENMFWYRQDPGLGLRLIYFSYDVKMKEKGDIPEGYSVSREKKERFSLILESASTNQTSMYLCASSLQGQGAVLEIRDTQYFGPGTRLTVL.

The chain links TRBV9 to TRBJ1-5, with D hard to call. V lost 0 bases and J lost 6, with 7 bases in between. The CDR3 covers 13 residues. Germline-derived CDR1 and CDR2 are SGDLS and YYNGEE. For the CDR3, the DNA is TGTGCCAGCAGCGTAGCCCCGGGTCAGCCCCAGCATTTT. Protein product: CASSVAPGQPQHF.